Listed here are 32 T cell receptor beta chains from one sample, sequenced in a study of cytomegalovirus exposure and HLA in healthy donors. The primer mix had 60 Vbeta and 13 Jbeta primers. Sequenced by immunoSEQ multiplex PCR; TCRdb stores in-frame clones only, minus some. Here the sample table reports 150,000 or so clones. Material: PBMCs. Receptor source: a woman aged 55-69 years in good health and CMV-seronegative.

The V and J genes are TRBV9 and TRBJ2-2; 8 nucleotides line up with TRBD2. Trimming took 1 base from V and 8 from J; bases not matched to a gene: 7. This CDR3 contains 15 residues. The germline V gene encodes CDR1 SGDLS and CDR2 YYNGEE. The CDR3, as DNA: TGTGCCAGCAGCGTATCCCGGGGGGGCGAGGGGGAGCTGTTTTTT. Translated, it gives CASSVSRGGEGELFF.

The gene calls are TRBV7-9 and TRBJ2-7; 10 bases are a match to TRBD1. Germline CDR1 and CDR2: SEHNR and FQNEAQ (reference sequence). The CDR3 has 15 residues. Germline trimming cut 3 bases from V and 6 bases from J; bases unmatched to any gene: 8. Written as DNA, the CDR3 is TGTGCCAGCAGCTTCTCCGGGACAGGGGCAGTCGAGCAGTACTTC. This gives the protein CASSFSGTGAVEQYF.

CDR3 in amino acids: CASSGLGGYTF. The CDR3 DNA follows: TGCGCCAGCAGCGGACTGGGTGGCTACACCTTC. This chain connects TRBV4-3 to TRBJ1-2; no clear D. V lost 5 bases to trimming and J lost 7 bases, with 8 bases between them. The CDR3 totals 11 residues. CDR1 is LGHNA, CDR2 YSLEER, per germline.

The V call is TRBV9, the J call TRBJ1-2, with 9 positions matching TRBD1. Germline V CDR1 and CDR2: SGDLS, YYNGEE. CDR3 length equals 14 residues. V lost 4 bases, J lost 5 bases, and 6 bases stayed unmatched. The CDR3 loop reads CASSILGTGYGYTF. For the CDR3, the DNA is TGTGCCAGCAGCATCCTCGGGACAGGGTATGGCTACACCTTC.

This chain links TRBV4-1 with TRBJ2-5; a weak D match, TRBD2 (5 bases). This CDR3 is built from 17 residues. The V gene lost 0 bases and the J gene lost 0 bases, with 14 bases spanning the gap. The germline V gene has CDR1 MGHRA and CDR2 YSYEKL. Here the CDR3 reads CASSQDLRADHQETQYF. The CDR3 nucleotides read TGCGCCAGCAGCCAAGATCTGAGGGCAGACCACCAAGAGACCCAGTACTTC.

This sequence joins TRBV4-3 and TRBJ1-1, with D possibly TRBD1 on 6 matching bases. This CDR3 region has 14 residues. The V gene's germline CDR1 is LGHNA and CDR2 YSLEER. V was cut by 3 bases and J by 2 bases, with 10 bases left in between. CDR3: CASSHNRVNTEAFF. Written as DNA, the CDR3 is TGCGCCAGCAGCCACAACAGGGTCAACACTGAAGCTTTCTTT.

The chain combines TRBV10-2 with TRBJ1-5; 8 bases line up with TRBD1. The J segment lost 3 bases and the V segment lost 5 bases, leaving 9 bases of the junction unmatched. The CDR3 has 16 amino acids. In germline, CDR1 is WSHSY, CDR2 SAAADI. The CDR3 nucleotides are TGCGCCAGCAGTATCACAGGGGGACTTACCAATCAGCCCCAGCATTTT. Translation gives CASSITGGLTNQPQHF.

The chain links TRBV7-3 to TRBJ2-1, with D perhaps TRBD2 (6 bases). Germline CDR1 and CDR2: SGHTA and FQGTGA. V was shortened by 0 bases and J by 5 bases, with 20 bases between the two germline ends. The CDR3 has 18 residues. The CDR3 DNA reads as TGTGCCAGCAGCTTAACTCCGTTGCGGGATGGAGAGCACAATGAGCAGTTCTTC. This encodes CASSLTPLRDGEHNEQFF.

The V gene is TRBV10-2, the J gene TRBJ1-1, with 10 bases that match TRBD1. Trimming at V came to 6 bases and at J to 0 bases, leaving 1 base not matched to a gene. Per germline, CDR1 WSHSY and CDR2 SAAADI. The length of the CDR3 is 14 residues. CDR3 bases: TGCGCCAGCAGGGGACAGGGGATGAACACTGAAGCTTTCTTT. It encodes CASRGQGMNTEAFF.

V gene TRBV27 combines with J gene TRBJ1-1; D is unresolved. This CDR3 spans 14 amino acids. The ends were cut back, 4 bases at V and 0 bases at J, with 9 bases in the middle. Germline lookup yields CDR1 MNHEY and CDR2 SMNVEV (reference sequence). Here the CDR3 DNA reads TGTGCCAGCAGTTGGCAACGGGTGAACACTGAAGCTTTCTTT. The encoded protein is CASSWQRVNTEAFF.

The rearrangement joins TRBV5-1 to TRBJ1-1, with D perhaps TRBD1 (5 bases). Looked up from germline, CDR1 is SGHRS and CDR2 is YFSETQ. The CDR3 runs 15 residues. Trimming cost V 1 base and J 3 bases, with 13 bases left between them. CDR3 sequence (DNA): TGCGCCAGCAGCTTGCTCGACAGTCGGGACACTGAAGCTTTCTTT. This encodes CASSLLDSRDTEAFF.

The chain combines TRBV18 with TRBJ1-3; TRBD1 might be the D (6 bases). The V end was cut by 6 bases, the J end by 4 bases, with 16 bases between. Per the germline V gene, CDR1 is KGHSH and CDR2 is LQKENI. The CDR3 consists of 15 residues. The CDR3 region is CASSDVGGLGNTIYF. The CDR3, as DNA: TGTGCCAGCTCGGACGTGGGGGGGCTCGGAAACACCATATATTTT.

This rearrangement joins TRBV7-9 to TRBJ2-7; 9 nucleotides agree with TRBD1. This CDR3 has 16 amino acids. J was trimmed by 3 bases and V by 5 bases; bases with no gene match: 11. Looked up from germline, CDR1 is SEHNR and CDR2 is FQNEAQ (reference sequence). The CDR3 spells CASSPRTGGTYYEQYF. CDR3 in DNA: TGTGCCAGCAGCCCAAGAACAGGGGGCACCTACTACGAGCAGTACTTC.

The DNA for the CDR3 is TGTGCCAGCAGCCGAGACTTGGAACGTAATACGCAGTATTTT. This encodes CASSRDLERNTQYF. The rearrangement uses TRBV7-2 and TRBJ2-3; D not resolved. V was trimmed by 5 bases and J by 7 bases, leaving 16 bases between them. The CDR3 has 14 residues. The germline V gene has CDR1 SGHTA and CDR2 FQGNSA.

This chain connects TRBV7-7 to TRBJ2-3, with 9 bases lining up with TRBD1. This CDR3 comprises 16 residues. Losses at the gene ends were 0 bases for V and 1 base for J; bases not matched to a gene: 2. The germline CDR1 and CDR2 sequences are SSHAT and FNYEAQ (reference sequence). CDR3 in DNA: TGTGCCAGCAGCTTAGCGAGACAGGGGGGCACAGATACGCAGTATTTT. Protein: CASSLARQGGTDTQYF.

The CDR3 protein is CAWSGDNSYEQYF. CDR3 nucleotide sequence: TGTGCCTGGAGTGGGGACAACTCCTACGAGCAGTACTTC. The chain joins TRBV30 to TRBJ2-7; TRBD1 might be the D (6 bases). CDR3 length equals 13 residues. V gave up 1 base and J gave up 0 bases, with 7 bases separating them. CDR1 and CDR2 from the germline V gene are GTSNPN and SVGIG (reference sequence).

This chain joins TRBV30 and TRBJ2-1; 16 bases are shared with TRBD2. This CDR3 has 15 amino acids. V was clipped by 7 bases and J by 6 bases; unmatched bases: 6. The germline V gene has CDR1 GTSNPN and CDR2 SVGIG (reference sequence). CDR3 nucleotide sequence: TGTGCCTTCCTGGGACTAGCGGGAGGGCCCAATGAGCAGTTCTTC. Residues: CAFLGLAGGPNEQFF.

The genes are TRBV29-1 and TRBJ1-1; unclear D gene. CDR3 size: 14 residues. CDR1 SQVTM and CDR2 ANQGSEA come from the germline V gene. V lost 0 bases to trimming and J lost 4 bases, with 12 bases between them. The CDR3 sequence: CSVEDRGVGTEAFF. The DNA of the CDR3 is TGCAGCGTTGAAGATCGAGGCGTTGGCACTGAAGCTTTCTTT.

The gene calls are TRBV18 and TRBJ1-1; D is possibly TRBD1 (5 bases). Trimming cost V 2 bases and J 3 bases, with 10 bases left between them. Germline V CDR1 and CDR2: KGHSH, LQKENI. The CDR3 covers 14 residues. CDR3: CASSPVEGYTEAFF. The DNA for the CDR3 is TGTGCCAGCTCACCAGTGGAGGGGTACACTGAAGCTTTCTTT.

The chain recombines TRBV4-1 with TRBJ1-4, with 9 bases identical to TRBD1. J gave up 8 bases and V 0 bases, and 22 bases lay outside the gene matches. CDR3 size: 21 residues. Per germline, CDR1 MGHRA and CDR2 YSYEKL. The CDR3 protein is CASSQDSPGTGFPEGGEKLFF. The CDR3 DNA is TGCGCCAGCAGCCAAGATTCCCCCGGGACAGGGTTCCCTGAGGGGGGGGAAAAACTGTTTTTT.

The V call is TRBV5-4, the J call TRBJ2-3, with unresolved D. Germline CDR1 and CDR2: SGHNT and YYREEE (reference sequence). This CDR3 has 15 residues. V was clipped by 3 bases and J by 5 bases, with 16 bases between them. The CDR3 here is CASSSSVSEIDTQYF. CDR3 sequence (DNA): TGTGCCAGCAGCTCGTCCGTTTCCGAGATAGATACGCAGTATTTT.

J is TRBJ1-3 and V is TRBV2; D uncertain. This CDR3 spans 14 amino acids. Germline CDR1 is SNHLY and CDR2 is FYNNEI. V was clipped by 5 bases and J by 0 bases, with 8 bases between them. Written as DNA, the CDR3 is TGTGCCAGCAGTAACCGGGACTCTGGAAACACCATATATTTT. It is translated as CASSNRDSGNTIYF.

V usage is TRBV6-1 and J usage is TRBJ2-5; D unresolved. Trimming removed 4 bases from V and 0 bases from J, with 6 bases in between. Germline-derived CDR1 and CDR2 are MNHNS and SASEGT. This CDR3 comprises 13 residues. The CDR3 spells CASSVEYQETQYF. Written as DNA, the CDR3 is TGTGCCAGCAGTGTGGAGTACCAAGAGACCCAGTACTTC.

This chain connects TRBV4-1 to TRBJ2-7; 8 bases line up with TRBD2. Germline V gene lookup returns CDR1 MGHRA and CDR2 YSYEKL. V dropped 4 bases and J dropped 7; count of bases not matched to a gene: 27. This CDR3 contains 20 residues. For the CDR3, the DNA is TGCGCCAGCAGCCGTTACCAAGTCCAGCGGGGGATGTCACGGGGTTTGGAGCAGTACTTC. It encodes CASSRYQVQRGMSRGLEQYF.

The V gene is TRBV5-1, the J gene TRBJ1-2; 7 bases map to TRBD1. In germline, CDR1 is SGHRS, CDR2 YFSETQ. The trim removed 3 bases at V and 3 bases at J, leaving 2 bases unmatched. The CDR3 covers 13 residues. CDR3 DNA: TGCGCCAGCAGCTCTCAGGGGGACTATGGCTACACCTTC. Encoded protein: CASSSQGDYGYTF.

J is TRBJ2-4 and V is TRBV5-1; tentative D call: TRBD1 (6 bases). Germline lookup yields CDR1 SGHRS and CDR2 YFSETQ. V was trimmed by 3 bases and J by 0 bases, leaving 19 bases between them. The CDR3 totals 18 residues. The CDR3 spells CASSWGQGPTLAKNIQYF. As DNA, the CDR3 is TGCGCCAGCAGCTGGGGGCAGGGACCTACTCTAGCCAAAAACATTCAGTACTTC.

V gene TRBV27 combines with J gene TRBJ2-3, with 10 bases matching TRBD2. The CDR3 contains 16 residues. CDR1 and CDR2 (germline): MNHEY, SMNVEV (reference sequence). V shed 2 bases and J 0 bases; nucleotides not matched to a gene: 2. The CDR3 DNA reads as TGTGCCAGCAGTTTACTAGCGGGAGTCAGCACAGATACGCAGTATTTT. Protein sequence: CASSLLAGVSTDTQYF.

Here the CDR3 DNA reads TGCGCCAGCAGCTTGGAGCAGGGCATCGCTTTCTTT. Its protein is CASSLEQGIAFF. The chain joins TRBV5-1 to TRBJ1-1, with a possible D match to TRBD1 (5 bases). The CDR3 covers 12 residues. V gave up 0 bases and J gave up 11 bases, with 11 bases separating them. Germline V gene sequence: CDR1 SGHRS, CDR2 YFSETQ.

This sequence joins TRBV6-5 and TRBJ2-1; unclear D gene. This CDR3 has 12 residues. V was pared by 1 base and J by 6 bases, with 4 bases between. The V gene's germline CDR1 is MNHEY and CDR2 SVGAGI. The CDR3 sequence is CASSYFSNEQFF. CDR3 DNA sequence: TGTGCCAGCAGTTACTTCTCCAATGAGCAGTTCTTC.

The chain carries TRBV7-3 and TRBJ1-5, with D hard to call. Per germline, CDR1 SGHTA and CDR2 FQGTGA. Trimming pared 4 bases from V and 0 bases from J, leaving 16 bases between. The CDR3 spans 17 residues. This CDR3 reads CASSSRRGFYSNQPQHF. Written as DNA, the CDR3 is TGTGCCAGCAGCTCCCGGCGGGGTTTTTATAGCAATCAGCCCCAGCATTTT.

On this clone: This sample includes further DNA sequences coding for the same CDR3. The chain joins TRBV6-5 to TRBJ1-1; 7 nucleotides line up with TRBD1. The germline CDR1 and CDR2 sequences are MNHEY and SVGAGI. V shed 0 bases, J shed 4 bases, and the junction held 2 bases outside the gene matches. CDR3 length: 14 residues. The CDR3 is CASSYSRGITEAFF. CDR3 nucleotide sequence: TGTGCCAGCAGTTACTCCAGGGGGATCACTGAAGCTTTCTTT.

The chain links TRBV18 to TRBJ1-1; 7 nucleotides align to TRBD1. Trimming removed 4 bases from V and 1 base from J; junction bases left unmatched: 3. The CDR3 contains 14 residues. Germline CDR1 and CDR2: KGHSH and LQKENI. The CDR3 spells CASSLTGANTEAFF. The CDR3 DNA reads as TGTGCCAGCTCACTAACAGGGGCGAACACTGAAGCTTTCTTT.